A single sample is the source of the 21 T cell receptor beta chains below, sequenced in a study of shared clonotypes between healthy human individuals. Produced via immunoSEQ multiplex PCR; TCRdb's table is partial and in-frame only. The top ten clones hold 0.5% to 0.65% of a sample with fewer than 1.4 million clones, around 78% of them seen once. The sequenced sample was memory CD4+ T cells from PBMCs. Subset specified: CD45RA-negative fraction. These receptors came from a man aged 18 to 30 in good health. Some clones in this sample may be carry-over from other donors' samples.

The V call is TRBV6-1, the J call TRBJ1-5; 11 nucleotides agree with TRBD1. The CDR3 runs to 16 residues. V lost 3 bases to trimming and J lost 6 bases; unmatched junction nucleotides: 7. CDR1 is MNHNS, CDR2 SASEGT, per germline. CDR3 residues: CASSDPDRGRSQPQHF. CDR3 DNA sequence: TGTGCCAGCAGTGACCCGGACAGGGGGCGAAGTCAGCCCCAGCATTTT.

V and J are TRBV5-1 and TRBJ2-2; 8 bases fit TRBD2. The germline V gene encodes CDR1 SGHRS and CDR2 YFSETQ. This CDR3 is 15 amino acids long. V was clipped by 0 bases and J by 5 bases; unmatched bases: 3. CDR3 sequence reads: CASSLGGRWTGELFF. The CDR3 bases are TGCGCCAGCAGCTTGGGCGGGAGGTGGACCGGGGAGCTGTTTTTT.

This chain uses TRBV5-1 with TRBJ2-3, with TRBD1 matching over 10 bases. V shed 4 bases, J shed 4 bases, and the junction held 6 bases outside the gene matches. Germline V gene sequence: CDR1 SGHRS, CDR2 YFSETQ. This CDR3 has 15 amino acids. The CDR3 DNA follows: TGCGCCAGCAGCCGCGGGACAGGGGTAGCAGATACGCAGTATTTT. Protein sequence: CASSRGTGVADTQYF.

The chain is built from TRBV2 and TRBJ2-6, with D hard to call. The V end lost 3 bases, the J end lost 1 base, and 7 bases lay between the germline ends. The CDR3 spans 15 residues. CDR1 is SNHLY, CDR2 FYNNEI, per germline. CDR3 region: CASSEGFSGANVLTF. The CDR3 DNA sequence: TGTGCCAGCAGTGAGGGCTTTTCTGGGGCCAACGTCCTGACTTTC.

This clone turned up a few times. V and J are TRBV19 and TRBJ2-1, with D possibly matching TRBD2 (6 bases). Germline CDR1 is LNHDA and CDR2 is SQIVND (reference sequence). V was pared by 3 bases and J by 5 bases, with 17 bases between. The CDR3 sequence is 16 residues long. The chain's CDR3 is CASSMNPGRVDNEQFF. The CDR3 DNA sequence: TGTGCCAGTAGTATGAATCCCGGGAGAGTCGACAATGAGCAGTTCTTC.

The chain has TRBV5-1 and TRBJ2-5, with 11 positions matching TRBD2. With 2 bases clipped from V and 7 bases from J, the junction kept 10 bases outside the gene matches. This CDR3 has 16 amino acids. The germline V gene encodes CDR1 SGHRS and CDR2 YFSETQ. Here the CDR3 DNA reads TGCGCCAGCAGCTTAATAGCGGGAGGGCCAGGTTCGACCCAGTACTTC. As protein: CASSLIAGGPGSTQYF.

The V call is TRBV29-1, the J call TRBJ2-1, with TRBD2 matching 16 bases. This CDR3 spans 19 amino acids. Germline CDR1 is SQVTM and CDR2 is ANQGSEA. The V gene end was trimmed by 8 bases and the J gene end by 3 bases; junction bases not matched to a gene: 16. CDR3 in amino acids: CSLPTEGLAGGPGYNEQFF. The CDR3 DNA reads as TGCAGCCTCCCTACAGAGGGACTAGCGGGAGGGCCGGGCTACAATGAGCAGTTCTTC.

The rearrangement links TRBV5-4 to TRBJ2-7, with 9 bases matching TRBD1. Germline CDR1 is SGHNT and CDR2 is YYREEE (reference sequence). Losses at the gene ends were 1 base for V and 6 bases for J; bases not matched to a gene: 8. The CDR3 runs 15 residues. The CDR3 is CASSLSGTGGGEQYF. The CDR3 region has the DNA TGTGCCAGCAGCTTGAGTGGTACAGGGGGCGGCGAGCAGTACTTC.

J is TRBJ1-5 and V is TRBV7-2; no definite D call. Deletions cut 1 base from V and 0 bases from J, with 7 bases between. The CDR3 is 15 residues long. Germline loops: CDR1 SGHTA, CDR2 FQGNSA. CDR3 sequence: CASSLEDNSNQPQHF. The CDR3 DNA reads as TGTGCCAGCAGCTTAGAGGATAATAGCAATCAGCCCCAGCATTTT.

This clone turned up a few times. The J gene is TRBJ1-2, the V gene TRBV6-5, with D possibly being TRBD1 (5 bases). The CDR3 is 15 residues long. Per the germline V gene, CDR1 is MNHEY and CDR2 is SVGAGI. The ends were cut back, 0 bases at V and 8 bases at J, with 16 bases in the middle. In DNA form, the CDR3 reads TGTGCCAGCAGTTACTCGTACGGAGGGGAGGTGGGCTACACCTTC. This sequence encodes CASSYSYGGEVGYTF.

The chain links TRBV29-1 to TRBJ1-2; D is unresolved. V gave up 8 bases and J gave up 5 bases, with 18 bases separating them. Germline CDR1 is SQVTM and CDR2 is ANQGSEA. The CDR3 is 13 residues long. This CDR3 is CSLSDRVDYGYTF. DNA for the CDR3: TGCAGCCTCTCCGATCGGGTGGATTATGGCTACACCTTC.

This clone was found a few times. The chain combines TRBV27 with TRBJ1-2; D is perhaps TRBD1 (5 bases). From germline, CDR1 is MNHEY and CDR2 SMNVEV (reference sequence). The CDR3 extends over 16 amino acids. The germline V and J ends were trimmed by 5 bases and 8 bases, with 24 bases remaining between them. In DNA, the CDR3 is TGTGCCAGCAGTGAAGTCCGAGGGCAGGGTAAGAACGGCTACACCTTC. Residues: CASSEVRGQGKNGYTF.

V gene TRBV10-1 combines with J gene TRBJ2-5; D is perhaps TRBD2 (6 bases). V lost 0 bases and J lost 7, with 12 bases in between. The length of the CDR3 is 14 residues. Germline CDR1 and CDR2: WNHNN and SYGVQD (reference sequence). The CDR3 bases are TGCGCCAGCAGTGAGTCGGGACTGGGTGGGACCCAGTACTTC. It encodes CASSESGLGGTQYF.

This chain joins TRBV21-1 and TRBJ2-7. TRBV21-1 is an annotated pseudogene. The CDR3 loop spans 15 amino acids. As DNA, the CDR3 is TGTGCCAGCAGCAAGGGAAAGGGACGGAGATACGAGCAGTACTTC. It specifies CASSKGKGRRYEQYF.

The rearrangement joins TRBV6-5 to TRBJ1-5; D is undetermined. The CDR3 is 15 amino acids. Germline V gives CDR1 MNHEY, CDR2 SVGAGI. V lost 0 bases and J lost 0, with 6 bases in between. CDR3 bases: TGTGCCAGCAGTTACTCGAGCCATAGCAATCAGCCCCAGCATTTT. This encodes CASSYSSHSNQPQHF.

The V gene is TRBV7-6, the J gene TRBJ2-3, with a weak D call TRBD1 (6 bases). Germline-derived CDR1 and CDR2 are SGHVS and FNYEAQ. The germline V and J ends were trimmed by 8 bases and 1 base, with 10 bases remaining between them. This CDR3 is 13 amino acids long. Written as DNA, the CDR3 is TGTGCCAGCTCCAACAGGGGCACAGATACGCAGTATTTT. Residues: CASSNRGTDTQYF.

The V and J genes are TRBV5-4 and TRBJ2-5, with no clear D. Germline values: CDR1 SGHNT, CDR2 YYREEE (reference sequence). The CDR3 is 14 residues long. Trimming left V 2 bases short and J 5 bases short, with 13 bases between. The CDR3 protein is CASSFSGQAETQYF. In DNA form, the CDR3 reads TGTGCCAGCAGCTTCTCGGGCCAGGCCGAGACCCAGTACTTC.

V gene TRBV19 combines with J gene TRBJ2-4; TRBD1 aligns across 10 bases. V was pared by 2 bases and J by 6 bases, with 7 bases of the junction left unmatched. Germline CDR1 is LNHDA and CDR2 is SQIVND (reference sequence). The CDR3 contains 16 residues. The CDR3 protein is CASSIPPGQGRNIQYF. The CDR3, as DNA: TGTGCCAGTAGTATACCCCCGGGACAGGGGCGAAACATTCAGTACTTC.

This clone showed up just a few times. The chain employs TRBV11-2 and TRBJ2-1; D is possibly TRBD1 (6 bases). The CDR3 runs to 13 residues. Germline values: CDR1 SGHAT, CDR2 FQNNGV. V was pared by 3 bases and J by 9 bases, with 12 bases between. Written as DNA, the CDR3 is TGTGCCAGCAGCTTCCCGGGCAGGGGTGAGCAGTTCTTC. It yields the protein CASSFPGRGEQFF.

The rearrangement joins TRBV11-3 to TRBJ1-5, with a weak D call TRBD1 (5 bases). Germline CDR1 SGHNT, CDR2 YENEEA. The CDR3 length is 16 residues. V was pared by 5 bases and J by 1 base, with 15 bases between. CDR3 region: CASSLVTGGSNQPQHF. In DNA form, the CDR3 reads TGTGCCAGCAGCCTAGTCACAGGCGGAAGCAATCAGCCCCAGCATTTT.

The CDR3 reads CASSLDASSYNEQFF. CDR3 nucleotide sequence: TGCGCCAGCAGCTTGGACGCCTCCTCCTACAATGAGCAGTTCTTC. The rearrangement uses TRBV5-1 and TRBJ2-1; D uncertain. V shed 0 bases and J shed 0 bases, with 7 bases lying between them. The CDR3 contains 15 residues. Germline loops: CDR1 SGHRS, CDR2 YFSETQ.